These 8 T cell receptor beta chains originate from one sample sequenced in a study of CD8 T cells in ankylosing spondylitis. TCRdb re-called the 5' RACE reads through MiXCR, storing one row per CDR3 protein. In the table there are some 120,000 distinct CDR3 sequences, around 15% of which are singletons. Sample: blood, either unsorted or a sorted T cell fraction (not recorded which). These receptors all stem from a female donor with ankylosing spondylitis or in good health (not recorded which).

This clonotype was seen at least ten times. The rearrangement uses TRBV28 and TRBJ2-2, with no clear D. Trimming pared 6 bases from V and 6 bases from J, leaving 8 bases between. The CDR3 totals 12 residues. In germline, CDR1 is MDHEN, CDR2 SYDVKM. The CDR3 spells CASSLPSGELFF. DNA for the CDR3: TGTGCCAGCAGCCTCCCGTCCGGGGAGCTGTTTTTT.

J is TRBJ2-7 and V is TRBV5-1, with 9 bases that match TRBD2. This CDR3 is 16 amino acids long. CDR1 and CDR2 (germline): SGHRS, YFSETQ. V dropped 0 bases and J dropped 6; count of bases not matched to a gene: 10. The CDR3: CASSLEAGGPLGEQYF. CDR3 nucleotides: TGCGCCAGCAGCTTGGAGGCGGGAGGGCCTTTGGGCGAGCAGTACTTC. Looking up the rest from reference TRBV5-1 and TRBJ2-7 gives the full variable domain: KAGVTQTPRYLIKTRGQQVTLSCSPISGHRSVSWYQQTPGQGLQFLFEYFSETQRNKGNFPGRFSGRQFSNSRSEMNVSTLELGDSALYLCASSLEAGGPLGEQYFGPGTRLTVT.

The V and J genes are TRBV20-1 and TRBJ1-3; D is uncertain. Germline values: CDR1 DFQATT, CDR2 SNEGSKA (reference sequence). Deletions cut 6 bases from V and 1 base from J, with 10 bases between. The CDR3 runs to 13 residues. CDR3 sequence: CSARLGSGNTIYF. The CDR3 coding sequence is TGCAGTGCCAGACTCGGTTCTGGAAACACCATATATTTT.

V is TRBV18 and J is TRBJ1-6; 7 nucleotides agree with TRBD1. This CDR3 has 15 residues. The junction had 4 bases not matched to a gene; V was cut back by 3 bases and J by 5 bases. Germline lookup yields CDR1 KGHSH and CDR2 LQKENI. The CDR3 spells CASSPSGGNNSPLHF. In nucleotides, the CDR3 is TGTGCCAGCTCACCTTCAGGGGGTAATAATTCACCCCTCCACTTT.

Only a few counts were recorded for this clonotype. J is TRBJ2-5 and V is TRBV10-2; possibly TRBD1 or TRBD2 for D (6 bases each). CDR1 WSHSY and CDR2 SAAADI come from the germline V gene. Trimming pared 2 bases from V and 5 bases from J, leaving 21 bases between. The CDR3 is made up of 17 amino acids. The CDR3 spells CASSENRDTLREETQYF. In nucleotides, the CDR3 is TGCGCCAGCAGTGAGAATAGGGACACACTTCGGGAGGAGACCCAGTACTTC.

There are a few counts of this clonotype. The genes are TRBV18 and TRBJ1-3; perhaps TRBD1 as D (5 bases). The CDR3 runs 16 residues. Germline V gene data show CDR1 as KGHSH and CDR2 as LQKENI. V lost 6 bases and J lost 0, with 15 bases in between. CDR3 bases: TGTGCCAGCTCGGATCGTACGGGACTCTCTGGAAACACCATATATTTT. Translating it yields CASSDRTGLSGNTIYF. Supplemented by reference TRBV18 and TRBJ1-3, the full variable domain reads NAGVMQNPRHLVRRRGQEARLRCSPMKGHSHVYWYRQLPEEGLKFMVYLQKENIIDESGMPKERFSAEFPKEGPSILRIQQVVRGDSAAYFCASSDRTGLSGNTIYFGEGSWLTVV.

The table lists this clonotype with a few counts. The chain recombines TRBV12-3 or TRBV12-4 with TRBJ2-7; the match to TRBD1 covers 10 bases. V trimming: 6 bases; J trimming: 5 bases; junction bases outside the gene matches: 7. The CDR3 runs to 14 residues. CDR3 sequence reads: CASSFGTGVNEQYF. DNA for the CDR3: TGTGCCAGCAGCTTCGGGACAGGGGTAAACGAGCAGTACTTC.

Concerning this clonotype: A much larger clone sits a single nucleotide away, making a read error possible. The rearrangement uses TRBV6-5 and TRBJ2-4, with D uncertain. There are 15 residues in the CDR3. Germline CDR1 is MNHEY and CDR2 is SVGAGI. This CDR3 reads CASSSTLGSQNSQYF. Here the CDR3 DNA reads TGTGCCAGCAGTTCCACGCTCGGCAGCCAAAACAGTCAGTACTTC.